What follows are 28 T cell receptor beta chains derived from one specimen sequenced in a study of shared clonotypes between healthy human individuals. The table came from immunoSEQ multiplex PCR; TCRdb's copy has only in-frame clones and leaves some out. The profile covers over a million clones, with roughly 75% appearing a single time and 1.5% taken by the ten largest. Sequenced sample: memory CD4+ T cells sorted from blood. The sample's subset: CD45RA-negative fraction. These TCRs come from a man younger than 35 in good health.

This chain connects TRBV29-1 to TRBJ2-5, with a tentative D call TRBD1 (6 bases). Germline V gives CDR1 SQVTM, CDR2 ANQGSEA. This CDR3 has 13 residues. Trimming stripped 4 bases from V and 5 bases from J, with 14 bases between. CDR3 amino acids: CSVAPQQGETQYF. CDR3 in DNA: TGCAGCGTTGCCCCCCAGCAGGGGGAGACCCAGTACTTC.

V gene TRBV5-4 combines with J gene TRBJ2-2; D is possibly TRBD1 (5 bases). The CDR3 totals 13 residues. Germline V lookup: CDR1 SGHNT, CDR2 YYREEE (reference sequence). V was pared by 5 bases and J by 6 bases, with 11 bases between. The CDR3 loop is CASRLDSSGELFF. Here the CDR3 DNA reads TGTGCCAGCAGACTTGACAGCTCCGGGGAGCTGTTTTTT.

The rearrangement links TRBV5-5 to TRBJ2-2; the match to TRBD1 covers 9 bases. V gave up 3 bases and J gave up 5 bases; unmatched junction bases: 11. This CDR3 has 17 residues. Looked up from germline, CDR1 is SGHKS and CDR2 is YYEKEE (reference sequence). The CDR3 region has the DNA TGTGCCAGCAGCTATCGACCGGGACAGGGAGGAACCGGGGAGCTGTTTTTT. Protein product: CASSYRPGQGGTGELFF.

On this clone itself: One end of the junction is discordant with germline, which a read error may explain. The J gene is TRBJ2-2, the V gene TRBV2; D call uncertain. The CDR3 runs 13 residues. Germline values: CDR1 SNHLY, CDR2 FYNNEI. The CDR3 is CASSKQNAGELFF. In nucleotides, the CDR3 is TGTGCCAGCAGTAAACAGAACGCCGGGGAGCTGTTTTTT.

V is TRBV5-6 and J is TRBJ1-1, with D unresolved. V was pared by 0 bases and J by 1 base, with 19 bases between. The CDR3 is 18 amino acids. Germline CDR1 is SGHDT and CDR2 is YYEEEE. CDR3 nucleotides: TGTGCCAGCAGCTTGGGTGGCAGAGGCGGATTCGGGAACACTGAAGCTTTCTTT. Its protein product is CASSLGGRGGFGNTEAFF.

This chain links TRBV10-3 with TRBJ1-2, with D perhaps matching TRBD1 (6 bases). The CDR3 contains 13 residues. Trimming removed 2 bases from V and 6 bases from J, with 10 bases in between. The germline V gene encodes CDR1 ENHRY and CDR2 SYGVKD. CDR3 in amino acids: CAISETGRDGYTF. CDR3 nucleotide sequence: TGTGCCATCAGTGAGACAGGGAGGGATGGCTACACCTTC.

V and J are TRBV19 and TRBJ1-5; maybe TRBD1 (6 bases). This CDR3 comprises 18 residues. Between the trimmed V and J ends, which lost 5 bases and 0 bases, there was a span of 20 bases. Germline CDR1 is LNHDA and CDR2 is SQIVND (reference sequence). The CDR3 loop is CASSPQGHHRYSNQPQHF. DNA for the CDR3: TGTGCCAGTAGTCCTCAGGGGCATCATCGATATAGCAATCAGCCCCAGCATTTT.

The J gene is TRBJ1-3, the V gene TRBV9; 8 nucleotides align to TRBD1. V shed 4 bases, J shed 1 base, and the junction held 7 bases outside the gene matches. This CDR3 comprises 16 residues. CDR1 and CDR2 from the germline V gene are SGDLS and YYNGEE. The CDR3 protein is CASSSGQGGSGNTIYF. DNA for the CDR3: TGTGCCAGCAGCAGCGGACAGGGAGGGTCTGGAAACACCATATATTTT. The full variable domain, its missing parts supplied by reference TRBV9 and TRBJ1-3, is DSGVTQTPKHLITATGQRVTLRCSPRSGDLSVYWYQQSLDQGLQFLIQYYNGEERAKGNILERFSAQQFPDLHSELNLSSLELGDSALYFCASSSGQGGSGNTIYFGEGSWLTVV.

CDR3 region: CASSFKGANVLTF. CDR3 in DNA: TGTGCCAGCAGCTTTAAGGGGGCCAACGTCCTGACTTTC. The rearrangement joins TRBV7-3 to TRBJ2-6; D remains ambiguous. Trimming removed 3 bases at V and 4 bases at J, with 4 bases between. The germline V gene encodes CDR1 SGHTA and CDR2 FQGTGA. There are 13 residues in the CDR3.

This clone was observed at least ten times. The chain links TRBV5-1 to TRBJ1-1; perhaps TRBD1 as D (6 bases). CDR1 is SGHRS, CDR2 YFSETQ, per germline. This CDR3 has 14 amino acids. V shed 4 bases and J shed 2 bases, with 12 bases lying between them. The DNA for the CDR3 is TGCGCCAGCAGCATACAGGGATCTAACACTGAAGCTTTCTTT. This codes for CASSIQGSNTEAFF.

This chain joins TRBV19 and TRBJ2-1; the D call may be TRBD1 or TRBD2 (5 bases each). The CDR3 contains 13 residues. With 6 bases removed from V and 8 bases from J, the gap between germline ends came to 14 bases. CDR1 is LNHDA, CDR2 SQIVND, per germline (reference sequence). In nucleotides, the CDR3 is TGTGCCAGTAGGACAACCGGGACCCATGAGCAGTTCTTC. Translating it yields CASRTTGTHEQFF.

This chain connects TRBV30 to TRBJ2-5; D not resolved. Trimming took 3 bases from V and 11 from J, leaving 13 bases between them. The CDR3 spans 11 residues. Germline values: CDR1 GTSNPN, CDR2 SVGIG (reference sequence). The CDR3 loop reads CAWSSASEQYF. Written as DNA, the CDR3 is TGTGCCTGGAGCTCCGCCTCGGAGCAGTACTTC.

The DNA for the CDR3 is TGTGCCAGCAGTTACTCTCAGTTCTCTCAGCCCCAGCATTTT. Its translation: CASSYSQFSQPQHF. The V call is TRBV6-5, the J call TRBJ1-5; D is ambiguous. CDR3 length: 14 residues. The ends were cut back, 0 bases at V and 6 bases at J, with 9 bases in the middle. CDR1 MNHEY and CDR2 SVGAGI come from the germline V gene.

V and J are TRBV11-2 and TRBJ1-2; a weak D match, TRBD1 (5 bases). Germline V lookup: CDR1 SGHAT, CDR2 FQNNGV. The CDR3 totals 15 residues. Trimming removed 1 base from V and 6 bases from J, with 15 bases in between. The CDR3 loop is CASSLGQSGWNGYTF. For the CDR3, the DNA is TGTGCCAGCAGCTTAGGCCAATCAGGGTGGAATGGCTACACCTTC.

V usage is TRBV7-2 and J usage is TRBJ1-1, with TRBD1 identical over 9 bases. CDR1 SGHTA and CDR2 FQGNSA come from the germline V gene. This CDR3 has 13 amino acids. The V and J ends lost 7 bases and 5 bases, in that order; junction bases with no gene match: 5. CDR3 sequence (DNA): TGTGCCAGCAACTACAGGGGGCTAACTGAAGCTTTCTTT. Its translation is CASNYRGLTEAFF.

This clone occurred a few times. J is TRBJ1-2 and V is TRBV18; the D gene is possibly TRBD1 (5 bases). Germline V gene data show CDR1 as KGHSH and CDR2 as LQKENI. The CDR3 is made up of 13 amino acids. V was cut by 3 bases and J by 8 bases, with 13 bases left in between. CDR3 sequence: CASSPEAGVGYTF. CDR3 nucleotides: TGTGCCAGCTCACCCGAGGCGGGGGTGGGCTACACCTTC.

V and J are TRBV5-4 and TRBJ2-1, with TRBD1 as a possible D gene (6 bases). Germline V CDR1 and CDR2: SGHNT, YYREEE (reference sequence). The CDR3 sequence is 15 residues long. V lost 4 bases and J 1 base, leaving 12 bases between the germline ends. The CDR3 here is CASSARTESYNEQFF. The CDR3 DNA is TGTGCCAGCAGCGCCCGGACAGAGTCCTACAATGAGCAGTTCTTC.

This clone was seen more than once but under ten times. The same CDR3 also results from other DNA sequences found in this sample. CDR3 loop: CASSEQGPYNEQFF. The DNA of the CDR3 is TGTGCCAGCAGTGAACAGGGACCCTACAATGAGCAGTTCTTC. The rearrangement links TRBV2 to TRBJ2-1; D possibly uses TRBD1 or TRBD2 (5 bases each). The CDR3 extends over 14 amino acids. Between the trimmed V and J ends, which lost 2 bases and 2 bases, there was a span of 7 bases. The germline gives CDR1 SNHLY, CDR2 FYNNEI.

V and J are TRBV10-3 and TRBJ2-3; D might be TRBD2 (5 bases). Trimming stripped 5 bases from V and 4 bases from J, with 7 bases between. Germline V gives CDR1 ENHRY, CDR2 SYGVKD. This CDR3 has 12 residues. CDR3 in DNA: TGTGCCATCAGTCGGGGATCAGATACGCAGTATTTT. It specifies CAISRGSDTQYF.

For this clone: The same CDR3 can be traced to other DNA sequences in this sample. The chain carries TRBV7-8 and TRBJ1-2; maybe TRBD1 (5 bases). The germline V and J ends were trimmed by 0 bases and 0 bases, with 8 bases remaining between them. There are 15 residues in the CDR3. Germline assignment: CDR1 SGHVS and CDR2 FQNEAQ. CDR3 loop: CASSLAAGSNYGYTF. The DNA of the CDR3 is TGTGCCAGCAGCTTAGCCGCAGGGTCTAACTATGGCTACACCTTC.

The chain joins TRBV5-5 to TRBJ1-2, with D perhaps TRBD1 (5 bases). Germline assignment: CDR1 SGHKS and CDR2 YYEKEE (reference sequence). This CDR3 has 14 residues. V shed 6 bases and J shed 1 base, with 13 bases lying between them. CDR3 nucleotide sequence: TGTGCCAGCATCAAATTCCAGGGTAACTATGGCTACACCTTC. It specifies CASIKFQGNYGYTF.

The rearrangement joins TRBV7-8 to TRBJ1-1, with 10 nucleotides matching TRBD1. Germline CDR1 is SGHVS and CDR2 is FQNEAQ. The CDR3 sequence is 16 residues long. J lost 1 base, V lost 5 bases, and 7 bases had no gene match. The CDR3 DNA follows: TGTGCCAGCAGCGCGGGACAGGGGTTAGCGAACACTGAAGCTTTCTTT. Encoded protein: CASSAGQGLANTEAFF.

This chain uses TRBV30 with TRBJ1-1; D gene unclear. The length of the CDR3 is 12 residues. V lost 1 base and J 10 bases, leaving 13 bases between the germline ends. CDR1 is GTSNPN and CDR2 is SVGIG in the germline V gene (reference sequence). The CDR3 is CAWSAETPGAFF. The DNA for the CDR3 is TGTGCCTGGAGTGCCGAGACACCGGGAGCTTTCTTT.

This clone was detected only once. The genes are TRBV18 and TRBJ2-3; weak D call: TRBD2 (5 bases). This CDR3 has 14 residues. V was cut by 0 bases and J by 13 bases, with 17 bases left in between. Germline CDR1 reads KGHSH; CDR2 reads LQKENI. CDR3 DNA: TGTGCCAGCTCACCACCTGGAGGCCAGACCAAAGAGTATTTT. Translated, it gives CASSPPGGQTKEYF.

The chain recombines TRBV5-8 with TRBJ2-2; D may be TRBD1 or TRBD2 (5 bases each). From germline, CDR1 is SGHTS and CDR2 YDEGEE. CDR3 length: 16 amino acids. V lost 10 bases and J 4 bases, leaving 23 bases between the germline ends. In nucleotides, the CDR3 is TGTGCCGTCCCAAAGGGGCAGGGACCCTTCACCGGGGAGCTGTTTTTT. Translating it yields CAVPKGQGPFTGELFF.

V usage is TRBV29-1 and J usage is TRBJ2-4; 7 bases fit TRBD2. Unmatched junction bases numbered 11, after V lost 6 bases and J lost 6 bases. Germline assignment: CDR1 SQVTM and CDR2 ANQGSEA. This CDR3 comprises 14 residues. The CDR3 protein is CSVEAAGVGNIQYF. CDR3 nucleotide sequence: TGCAGCGTCGAGGCGGCGGGAGTAGGAAACATTCAGTACTTC.

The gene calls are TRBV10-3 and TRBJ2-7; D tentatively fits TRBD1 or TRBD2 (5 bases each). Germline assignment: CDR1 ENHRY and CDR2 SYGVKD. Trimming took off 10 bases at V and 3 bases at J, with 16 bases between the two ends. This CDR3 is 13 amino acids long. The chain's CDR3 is CASHRDPNYEQYF. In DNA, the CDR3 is TGTGCCAGCCACCGGGACCCCAACTACGAGCAGTACTTC.

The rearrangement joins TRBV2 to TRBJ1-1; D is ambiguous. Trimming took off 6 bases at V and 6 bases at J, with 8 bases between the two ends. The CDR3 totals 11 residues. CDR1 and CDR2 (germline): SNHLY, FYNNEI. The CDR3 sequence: CASRVSPEAFF. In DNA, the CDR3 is TGTGCCAGCAGAGTCAGCCCTGAAGCTTTCTTT.